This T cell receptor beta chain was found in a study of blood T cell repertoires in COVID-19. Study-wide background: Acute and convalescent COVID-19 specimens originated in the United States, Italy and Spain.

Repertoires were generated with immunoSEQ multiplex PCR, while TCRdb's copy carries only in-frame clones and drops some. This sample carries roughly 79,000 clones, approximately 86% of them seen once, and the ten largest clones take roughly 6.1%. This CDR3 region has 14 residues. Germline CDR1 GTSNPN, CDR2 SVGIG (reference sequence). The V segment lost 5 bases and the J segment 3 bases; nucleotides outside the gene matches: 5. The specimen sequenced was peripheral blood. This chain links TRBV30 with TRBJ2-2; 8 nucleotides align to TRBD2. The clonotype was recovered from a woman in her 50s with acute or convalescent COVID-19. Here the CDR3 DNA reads TGTGCCTGGGCGGGGGGCCTCGACACCGGGGAGCTGTTTTTT. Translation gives CAWAGGLDTGELFF.